What follows are 31 T cell receptor beta chains derived from one specimen sequenced in a study of regulatory T cells in long-lasting Graves disease. As for time point: persistent/refractory GD, antithyroid drugs over 5 years with positive TRAb. PBMC-derived RNA was used for the TCR library. Arm-PCR of CDR3 regions with iRepertoire HTBI primers generated TCR beta libraries. TCRdb redid the calling of the multiplex PCR reads with MiXCR, one entry per CDR3 protein. The profile covers about 420,000 distinct CDR3 sequences, with less than 25% appearing a single time and around 26% taken by the ten largest. The material sequenced was peripheral blood mononuclear cells (PBMCs), taken when the disease was refractory, from a patient treated with antithyroid drugs. The receptors were gathered from a female donor with Graves disease.

The CDR3 DNA follows: TGTGCCAGCAGCCTCCTGTTGGGGGCTGGCACTGAAGCTTTCTTT. It translates to CASSLLLGAGTEAFF. This chain links TRBV5-4 with TRBJ1-1; tentatively, D is TRBD1 (6 bases). Trimming shortened V by 4 bases and J by 4 bases, and 17 bases separated the two germline ends. The CDR3 extends over 15 amino acids. CDR1 SGHNT and CDR2 YYREEE come from the germline V gene (reference sequence).

DNA for the CDR3: TGTGCCAGCAGTTCCATAAGTGGAGTAGCCAAAAACATTCAGTACTTC. Translated: CASSSISGVAKNIQYF. The rearrangement links TRBV12-3 or TRBV12-4 to TRBJ2-4; unclear D gene. Trimming removed 4 bases at V and 0 bases at J, with 13 bases between. This CDR3 contains 16 residues.

This clonotype came up once. A much larger clone sits a single nucleotide away, making a read error possible. The chain links TRBV11-2 to TRBJ2-7; 10 bases are shared with TRBD1. The CDR3 has 14 amino acids. Germline values: CDR1 SGHAT, CDR2 FQNNGV. Trimming removed 3 bases from V and 9 bases from J; junction bases left unmatched: 8. CDR3 amino acids: CASSFPGQGFGQYF. CDR3 nucleotide sequence: TGTGCCAGCAGCTTTCCGGGACAGGGGTTCGGGCAGTACTTC. The entire variable domain, with the rest obtained from reference TRBV11-2 and TRBJ2-7, is as follows: EAGVAQSPRYKIIEKRQSVAFWCNPISGHATLYWYQQILGQGPKLLIQFQNNGVVDDSQLPKDRFSAERLKGVDSTLKIQPAKLEDSAVYLCASSFPGQGFGQYFGPGTRLTVT.

The chain links TRBV3-1 to TRBJ1-5; possibly TRBD1 for D (6 bases). The CDR3 consists of 14 residues. Germline values: CDR1 LGHDT, CDR2 YNNKEL (reference sequence). Trimming pared 1 base from V and 5 bases from J, leaving 9 bases between. CDR3 sequence: CASSQVQGHQPQHF. CDR3 bases: TGTGCCAGCAGCCAAGTACAGGGCCATCAGCCCCAGCATTTT.

This clonotype occurred a few times. V is TRBV7-9 and J is TRBJ1-1; possible D gene TRBD1, 6 bases. The CDR3 covers 15 residues. Trimming shortened V by 4 bases and J by 3 bases, and 15 bases separated the two germline ends. Germline V gene data show CDR1 as SEHNR and CDR2 as FQNEAQ (reference sequence). The CDR3 sequence: CASSYEDRWDTEAFF. The CDR3 region has the DNA TGTGCCAGCAGCTACGAAGACAGGTGGGACACTGAAGCTTTCTTT.

In its sample, this clonotype was seen many times. The chain has TRBV12-3 or TRBV12-4 and TRBJ1-5; possibly TRBD1 for D (6 bases). The CDR3 length is 15 residues. V was pared by 5 bases and J by 2 bases, with 13 bases between. CDR3 coding DNA: TGTGCCAGCAGTAGGGGTTCAGGGGGCAATCAGCCCCAGCATTTT. Translated: CASSRGSGGNQPQHF.

In its sample, this clonotype was seen once. The conserved closing phenylalanine or tryptophan is absent in this CDR3, likely reflecting a read error. The chain combines TRBV12-3 or TRBV12-4 with TRBJ1-1; a weak D match, TRBD1 (6 bases). The CDR3 spans 15 residues. Trimming took off 6 bases at V and 0 bases at J, with 14 bases between the two ends. The CDR3 DNA reads TGTGCCAGCAGAGGACGGGGGGGCATGAACACTGAAGCTTTCTCT. Residues: CASRGRGGMNTEAFS.

The chain uses TRBV29-1 and TRBJ2-7, with D perhaps being TRBD1 or TRBD2 (5 bases each). V was pared by 3 bases and J by 12 bases, with 15 bases between. The CDR3 is made up of 11 amino acids. Per germline, CDR1 SQVTM and CDR2 ANQGSEA. CDR3 protein: CSVEDGAPRYF. The CDR3 DNA follows: TGCAGCGTTGAGGACGGGGCCCCCAGGTACTTC.

The V and J genes are TRBV30 and TRBJ1-6; TRBD1 matches 7 bases. The ends lost 1 base at V and 6 bases at J; junction bases unmatched: 3. CDR3 length: 14 amino acids. Germline V gene data show CDR1 as GTSNPN and CDR2 as SVGIG (reference sequence). CDR3 region: CAWSGQGGNSPLHF. CDR3 DNA: TGTGCCTGGAGTGGACAGGGAGGTAATTCACCCCTCCACTTT. The whole variable domain, filled in from reference TRBV30 and TRBJ1-6, reads SQTIHQWPATLVQPVGSPLSLECTVEGTSNPNLYWYRQAAGRGLQLLFYSVGIGQISSEVPQNLSASRPQDRQFILSSKKLLLSDSGFYLCAWSGQGGNSPLHFGNGTRLTVT.

This clonotype was found many times. DNA for the CDR3: TGTGCCAGCAGCCCACGGGGCAGGGGAGGCACTGAAGCTTTCTTT. Residues: CASSPRGRGGTEAFF. The chain couples TRBV11-2 to TRBJ1-1; D might be TRBD1 (6 bases). This CDR3 is built from 15 residues. V gave up 5 bases and J gave up 4 bases, with 17 bases separating them. Looked up from germline, CDR1 is SGHAT and CDR2 is FQNNGV.

This clonotype was observed at least ten times. V gene TRBV3-1 combines with J gene TRBJ1-2, with D unresolved. The length of the CDR3 is 11 residues. Trimming removed 3 bases from V and 5 bases from J, with 4 bases in between. Germline V gene sequence: CDR1 LGHDT, CDR2 YNNKEL (reference sequence). The CDR3, as DNA: TGTGCCAGCAGCCAGCATTATGGCTACACCTTC. Its translation: CASSQHYGYTF.

About this clonotype itself: This clone may be a read error of a much larger clone one base away. The chain employs TRBV18 and TRBJ2-5; D not certain. Germline CDR1 reads KGHSH; CDR2 reads LQKENI. CDR3 length equals 14 residues. In DNA form, the CDR3 reads TGTGCCAGCTCACCCTCTCCCGCGCAAGAGACCCGGTACTTC. The encoded protein is CASSPSPAQETRYF.

This chain joins TRBV19 and TRBJ2-7; 9 bases fit TRBD2. After removal of 1 base from V and 0 bases from J, the junction contained 16 bases not matched to a gene. CDR1 and CDR2 from the germline V gene are LNHDA and SQIVND (reference sequence). The CDR3 has 20 amino acids. The CDR3 region has the DNA TGTGCCAGTAGTATAGCCCAGAAGTCGGAGACTAGCGGCTACTCCTACGAGCAGTACTTC. This gives the protein CASSIAQKSETSGYSYEQYF.

This chain uses TRBV29-1 with TRBJ1-1; 10 bases line up with TRBD1. This CDR3 has 16 residues. Germline V gene data show CDR1 as SQVTM and CDR2 as ANQGSEA. The J segment lost 3 bases and the V segment lost 5 bases, leaving 12 bases of the junction unmatched. The CDR3 is CSVRLDRGRYDTEAFF. The CDR3 DNA reads as TGCAGCGTTAGACTTGACAGGGGGCGTTATGACACTGAAGCTTTCTTT.

This clonotype was found a few times. The genes are TRBV4-3 and TRBJ1-1, with D unclear. CDR1 is LGHNA, CDR2 YSLEER, per germline. V gave up 0 bases and J gave up 3 bases, with 8 bases separating them. The CDR3 sequence is 14 residues long. The CDR3 spells CASSQEVGYTEAFF. DNA for the CDR3: TGCGCCAGCAGCCAAGAGGTCGGCTACACTGAAGCTTTCTTT.

Notes on this clonotype: It is likely a read error: a sequence one base away is far more abundant. The rearrangement links TRBV6-2 or TRBV6-3 to TRBJ1-1; TRBD1 is a possible D gene (5 bases). The CDR3 runs 15 residues. CDR1 is MNHEY and CDR2 is SVGEGT in the germline V gene. In nucleotides, the CDR3 is TGTGCCGGCAGTTACGATCGGAGGGGGAACACTGAAGCTTTCTTT. Protein product: CAGSYDRRGNTEAFF.

This clonotype was seen more than once but under ten times. V gene TRBV6-2 or TRBV6-3 combines with J gene TRBJ2-7, with TRBD1 matching over 11 bases. In germline, CDR1 is MNHEY, CDR2 SVGEGT. The CDR3 is 15 amino acids. Trimming at V came to 6 bases and at J to 4 bases, leaving 8 bases not matched to a gene. The CDR3 nucleotides read TGTGCCAGCAGGGATCCGGGACAGGGGGTTTACGAGCAGTACTTC. Translating it yields CASRDPGQGVYEQYF.

This clonotype was observed many times. The rearrangement uses TRBV6-5 and TRBJ1-1; D is perhaps TRBD1 (5 bases). The CDR3 totals 15 residues. V gave up 0 bases and J gave up 1 base, with 9 bases separating them. The germline V gene encodes CDR1 MNHEY and CDR2 SVGAGI. The CDR3 reads CASSYSRGWNTEAFF. CDR3 DNA: TGTGCCAGCAGTTACTCGAGGGGATGGAACACTGAAGCTTTCTTT.

J is TRBJ2-2 and V is TRBV6-2 or TRBV6-3; D not certain. Trimming cost V 0 bases and J 1 base, with 3 bases left between them. The CDR3 is 14 amino acids. The germline CDR1 and CDR2 sequences are MNHEY and SVGEGT. The CDR3 loop is CASSYSRNTGELFF. For the CDR3, the DNA is TGTGCCAGCAGTTACTCCCGGAACACCGGGGAGCTGTTTTTT.

This clonotype was seen a few times. V gene TRBV5-1 combines with J gene TRBJ2-2, with 9 bases lining up with TRBD2. The CDR3 runs 15 residues. Germline assignment: CDR1 SGHRS and CDR2 YFSETQ. V was pared by 5 bases and J by 2 bases, with 4 bases of the junction left unmatched. CDR3 sequence: CASRFSGSNTGELFF. As DNA, the CDR3 is TGCGCCAGCAGGTTTAGCGGGAGCAACACCGGGGAGCTGTTTTTT.

In this sample, this clonotype turned up many times. This chain uses TRBV6-1 with TRBJ2-5; TRBD2 aligns across 11 bases. Per the germline V gene, CDR1 is MNHNS and CDR2 is SASEGT. The CDR3 runs to 17 residues. J gave up 4 bases and V 4 bases, and 11 bases lay outside the gene matches. The CDR3 sequence is CASSGLAGRSLGETQYF. The CDR3 DNA is TGTGCCAGCAGTGGACTAGCGGGGAGAAGCCTCGGAGAGACCCAGTACTTC.

In this sample, this clonotype turned up many times. The chain is built from TRBV28 and TRBJ1-1; D ambiguous. The germline V gene has CDR1 MDHEN and CDR2 SYDVKM. This CDR3 contains 15 residues. Trimming took off 5 bases at V and 7 bases at J, with 20 bases between the two ends. CDR3 residues: CASSPSQRVKVEAFF. DNA of the CDR3: TGTGCCAGCAGTCCCAGCCAGAGAGTGAAGGTTGAAGCTTTCTTT.

This clonotype was recorded at least ten times. This sequence joins TRBV7-8 and TRBJ2-7; TRBD1 matches at 12 bases. The CDR3 contains 16 residues. Per the germline V gene, CDR1 is SGHVS and CDR2 is FQNEAQ. V shed 5 bases, J shed 4 bases, and the junction held 9 bases outside the gene matches. CDR3 region: CASSPRGTGGTYEQYF. The CDR3 DNA reads as TGTGCCAGCAGCCCTCGAGGGACAGGGGGCACTTACGAGCAGTACTTC.

This clonotype was detected only a few times. The chain is built from TRBV2 and TRBJ1-3; D gene unclear. The germline CDR1 and CDR2 sequences are SNHLY and FYNNEI. CDR3 length: 15 residues. Trimming took 0 bases from V and 4 from J, leaving 10 bases between them. The CDR3 reads CASSEAGQRGNTIYF. The DNA of the CDR3 is TGTGCCAGCAGTGAAGCGGGTCAAAGAGGAAACACCATATATTTT.

The chain joins TRBV20-1 to TRBJ1-4; D might be TRBD1 (5 bases). This CDR3 comprises 14 residues. Germline CDR1 reads DFQATT; CDR2 reads SNEGSKA (reference sequence). V was trimmed by 4 bases and J by 0 bases, leaving 9 bases between them. DNA of the CDR3: TGCAGTGCTAAAACAGGAGCAACTAATGAAAAACTGTTTTTT. This sequence encodes CSAKTGATNEKLFF.

The chain employs TRBV2 and TRBJ2-3, with 8 bases that match TRBD2. This CDR3 contains 14 residues. CDR1 and CDR2 from the germline V gene are SNHLY and FYNNEI. With V trimmed by 5 bases and J by 2 bases, 3 bases remained unmatched. This CDR3 is CASSLAGYTDTQYF. The CDR3 nucleotides read TGTGCCAGCAGTTTAGCGGGGTACACAGATACGCAGTATTTT.

In this sample, this clonotype turned up many times. The V and J genes are TRBV7-2 and TRBJ2-6; D gene ambiguous. The CDR3 spans 17 residues. CDR1 and CDR2 from the germline V gene are SGHTA and FQGNSA. Between the trimmed V and J ends, which lost 5 bases and 0 bases, there was a span of 14 bases. Here the CDR3 DNA reads TGTGCCAGCAGCCGCGACCCGAAACACTCTGGGGCCAACGTCCTGACTTTC. Residues: CASSRDPKHSGANVLTF.

This clonotype was detected only a few times. This chain links TRBV20-1 with TRBJ2-7, with 7 bases aligning to TRBD2. The ends lost 3 bases at V and 3 bases at J; junction bases unmatched: 11. CDR1 and CDR2 from the germline V gene are DFQATT and SNEGSKA (reference sequence). The CDR3 spans 15 residues. In DNA, the CDR3 is TGCAGTGCTAGGCGAAGAAGGGAGGGGTACTACGAGCAGTACTTC. This gives the protein CSARRRREGYYEQYF.

Written as DNA, the CDR3 is TGCGCCAGCGCCGGACTAGCGGGATCCGGCGAGCAGTACTTC. This codes for CASAGLAGSGEQYF. This chain links TRBV5-1 with TRBJ2-7, with 12 bases lining up with TRBD2. Looked up from germline, CDR1 is SGHRS and CDR2 is YFSETQ. The ends lost 7 bases at V and 6 bases at J; junction bases unmatched: 8. CDR3 size: 14 residues. Complete variable domain (other parts from reference TRBV5-1 and TRBJ2-7): KAGVTQTPRYLIKTRGQQVTLSCSPISGHRSVSWYQQTPGQGLQFLFEYFSETQRNKGNFPGRFSGRQFSNSRSEMNVSTLELGDSALYLCASAGLAGSGEQYFGPGTRLTVT.

V is TRBV20-1 and J is TRBJ2-6; no reliable D call. With 3 bases removed from V and 1 base from J, the gap between germline ends came to 7 bases. Germline loops: CDR1 DFQATT, CDR2 SNEGSKA (reference sequence). CDR3 length: 14 amino acids. In DNA, the CDR3 is TGCAGTGCTAGCCCCGGGTCTGGGGCCAACGTCCTGACTTTC. This translates into CSASPGSGANVLTF.

This clonotype appeared many times. V usage is TRBV28 and J usage is TRBJ2-5; 7 bases fit TRBD1. The CDR3 is 15 residues long. CDR1 is MDHEN, CDR2 SYDVKM, per germline. The ends lost 2 bases at V and 4 bases at J; junction bases unmatched: 7. The CDR3 reads CASSLSQQGRETQYF. CDR3 nucleotides: TGTGCCAGCAGTTTAAGTCAACAGGGGAGAGAGACCCAGTACTTC.